This TCR beta chain was profiled in a study of chemoradiotherapy in HPV16-positive cancers. In this sample, this clone turned up a few times. Using immunoSEQ multiplex PCR, the repertoire was profiled, and TCRdb retains in-frame clones only, with some absent. The data hold about 13,000 clones, with under 85% observed a single time. Repertoires were sampled repeatedly during chemoradiotherapy. Trimming left V 7 bases short and J 0 bases short, with 12 bases between. Germline V lookup: CDR1 MNHEY, CDR2 SVGAGI. This CDR3 contains 14 residues. The source is a human donor with HPV-associated anogenital cancer. The specimen comprised blood, sampled from a patient who underwent chemoradiotherapy. V is TRBV6-5 and J is TRBJ1-1; the D gene is possibly TRBD1 (5 bases). The CDR3: CASTPTEMNTEAFF. The CDR3 bases are TGTGCCAGCACCCCGACAGAGATGAACACTGAAGCTTTCTTT.